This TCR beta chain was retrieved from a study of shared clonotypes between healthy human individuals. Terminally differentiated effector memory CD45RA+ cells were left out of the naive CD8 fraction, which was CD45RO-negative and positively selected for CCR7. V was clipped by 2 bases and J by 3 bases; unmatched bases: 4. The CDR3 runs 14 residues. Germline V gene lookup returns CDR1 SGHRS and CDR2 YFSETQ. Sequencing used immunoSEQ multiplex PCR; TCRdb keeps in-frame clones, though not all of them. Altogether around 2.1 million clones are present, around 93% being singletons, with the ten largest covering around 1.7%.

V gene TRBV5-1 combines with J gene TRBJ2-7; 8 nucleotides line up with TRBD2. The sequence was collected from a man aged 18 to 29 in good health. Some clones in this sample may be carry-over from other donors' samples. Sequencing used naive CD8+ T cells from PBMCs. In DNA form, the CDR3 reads TGCGCCAGCAGCTTCGGGGGGGAGGACTACGAGCAGTACTTC. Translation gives CASSFGGEDYEQYF.